Below, 8 T cell receptor beta chains from the same sample are listed, as sequenced in a study of blood T cell repertoires in COVID-19. This table comes from immunoSEQ multiplex PCR, and its TCRdb copy is limited to in-frame clones, with some not included. The table shows around 250,000 clones, with around 85% occurring only once. What was sequenced was peripheral blood. These receptors all come from a man aged 50-60 years with active or convalescent COVID-19.

The chain employs TRBV6-5 and TRBJ2-7; D perhaps matches TRBD2 (6 bases). With 6 bases removed from V and 7 bases from J, the gap between germline ends came to 22 bases. Germline lookup yields CDR1 MNHEY and CDR2 SVGAGI. There are 15 residues in the CDR3. CDR3 residues: CASRFTTGAREEQYF. In DNA, the CDR3 is TGTGCCAGCAGATTCACCACAGGAGCCCGGGAGGAGCAGTACTTC.

The chain employs TRBV9 and TRBJ2-3, with D perhaps matching TRBD1 (5 bases). V lost 3 bases and J lost 2, with 10 bases in between. CDR1 is SGDLS and CDR2 is YYNGEE in the germline V gene. The length of the CDR3 is 14 residues. CDR3: CASSAQGVTDTQYF. CDR3 bases: TGTGCCAGCAGCGCTCAAGGGGTCACAGATACGCAGTATTTT.

V and J are TRBV5-4 and TRBJ2-1; 9 bases fit TRBD1. Germline lookup yields CDR1 SGHNT and CDR2 YYREEE (reference sequence). This CDR3 spans 13 amino acids. V lost 6 bases, J lost 6 bases, and 4 bases stayed unmatched. The CDR3 nucleotides are TGTGCCAGCAACCAACAGGGGGCCAATGAGCAGTTCTTC. This codes for CASNQQGANEQFF.

This clone was counted a few times. This chain links TRBV7-2 with TRBJ1-4; D is unclear. Germline V gene lookup returns CDR1 SGHTA and CDR2 FQGNSA. CDR3 length equals 13 residues. Deletions cut 3 bases from V and 8 bases from J, with 10 bases between. CDR3 bases: TGTGCCAGCAGCTTGATGGGGAGGGAAAAACTGTTTTTT. Its translation is CASSLMGREKLFF. The variable domain in full, completed from reference TRBV7-2 and TRBJ1-4, reads GAGVSQSPSNKVTEKGKDVELRCDPISGHTALYWYRQSLGQGLEFLIYFQGNSAPDKSGLPSDRFSAERTGGSVSTLTIQRTQQEDSAVYLCASSLMGREKLFFGSGTQLSVL.

V is TRBV4-2 and J is TRBJ2-5; D uncertain. V was shortened by 1 base and J by 0 bases, with 6 bases between the two germline ends. The CDR3 is made up of 14 amino acids. Germline loops: CDR1 LGHNA, CDR2 YNFKEQ. The CDR3 DNA follows: TGTGCCAGCAGCCAAGGAAGCGACCAAGAGACCCAGTACTTC. Its protein product is CASSQGSDQETQYF.

This clone was recorded only once. This chain links TRBV12-3 or TRBV12-4 with TRBJ1-2; D is perhaps TRBD1 (5 bases). V dropped 5 bases and J dropped 8 bases, with 12 bases sitting between them. The CDR3 contains 12 residues. The CDR3 protein is CASSRRTLGYTF. As DNA, the CDR3 is TGTGCCAGCAGTCGTCGGACACTCGGCTACACCTTC.

The J gene is TRBJ1-4, the V gene TRBV21-1; TRBD1 was called by the table and not checked on the DNA. TRBV21-1 is a documented pseudogene. The CDR3 covers 17 residues. CDR3 loop: CASTPRDRGTTNEKLFF. CDR3 sequence (DNA): TGTGCCAGCACTCCTCGGGACAGGGGGACAACTAATGAAAAACTGTTTTTT.

V and J are TRBV18 and TRBJ2-7, with 9 bases matching TRBD1. This CDR3 contains 16 residues. CDR1 is KGHSH and CDR2 is LQKENI in the germline V gene. V lost 1 base to trimming and J lost 5 bases; unmatched junction nucleotides: 9. This CDR3 is CASSPRIRGQGHEQYF. The CDR3 DNA reads TGTGCCAGCTCACCACGAATCAGGGGACAGGGCCACGAGCAGTACTTC.